A selection of T cell receptor beta chains follows, all from one sample in a study of T cell repertoires in ileal Crohn's disease. The repertoire was sequenced with immunoSEQ multiplex PCR; TCRdb's copy has only in-frame clones and lacks some. The data hold about 11,000 clones, with 72% observed a single time. Sequencing was performed on ileal tissue. All receptors come from an adult with Crohn's disease. Both conserved end residues are part of each CDR3. A D gene is named only where the DNA matches it firmly. Not every row has a clone size; where given, it reads once, few, many or a size class.

TRBV4-2	-	TRBD2	TRBJ2-3	TGTGCCAGCAGCCAAGAACTAGCGGGAGGGGCCACAGATACGCAGTATTTT	CASSQELAGGATDTQYF
TRBV6-5	few	-	TRBJ1-4	TGTGCCAGCAGTTACGGCCATTTCGGGACTAATGAAAAACTGTTTTTT	CASSYGHFGTNEKLFF
TRBV10-3	-	TRBD2	TRBJ2-4	TGTGCCATCAGTGACCCAGCGGGAGTAGCCAAAAACATTCAGTACTTC	CAISDPAGVAKNIQYF
TRBV7-2	-	-	TRBJ1-2	TGTGCCAGCAGCTTGGGGGCCCTCTCCAACGATGGCTACACCTTC	CASSLGALSNDGYTF
TRBV2	few	-	TRBJ2-6	TGTGCCAGCAGTGCCAGGGCTGGGGCCAACGTCCTGACTTTC	CASSARAGANVLTF
TRBV28	-	TRBD1	TRBJ1-5	TGTGCCAGCATCGGGACAGTGAATCAGCCCCAGCATTTT	CASIGTVNQPQHF
TRBV23-1	-	TRBD1	TRBJ1-2	TGCGCCAGCAGCAAAGCCCCGGGACAGGGGGCGCAAGGCTACACCTTC	CASSKAPGQGAQGYTF
TRBV7-3	-	-	TRBJ2-2	TGTGCCAGCAGGGTGGGGCCGAGCACCGGGGAGCTGTTTTTT	CASRVGPSTGELFF
TRBV5-1	-	-	TRBJ2-5	TGCGCCAGCAGCTTGTCTCCAGGGCGGGAGACCCAGTACTTC	CASSLSPGRETQYF
TRBV19	once	TRBD2	TRBJ2-1	TGTGCCAGTAGTAGACTAGCGGGAGTTAGTTCAGGTGAGCAGTTCTTC	CASSRLAGVSSGEQFF
TRBV5-1	-	-	TRBJ1-2	TGCGCCAGCAGCTTGAGCGGCAGTTCTAACTATGGCTACACCTTC	CASSLSGSSNYGYTF
TRBV5-1	-	-	TRBJ2-6	TGCGCCAGCAGCTTTAAAAGTCTGCAGGGCTCTGGGGCCAACGTCCTGACTTTC	CASSFKSLQGSGANVLTF
TRBV6-4	-	-	TRBJ2-2	TGTGCCAGCCAGGGGAATAGCGCGAACACCGGGGAGCTGTTTTTT	CASQGNSANTGELFF
TRBV27	once	TRBD1	TRBJ2-5	TGTGCCACCAGGGGGAGACTCATGTACCAAGAGACCCAGTACTTC	CATRGRLMYQETQYF
TRBV6-6	-	-	TRBJ1-1	TGTGCCAGCAGTTACCCAGGGTTCGCTGAAGCTTTCTTT	CASSYPGFAEAFF
TRBV9	-	-	TRBJ1-3	TGTGCCAGCAGCCGGGGGTCTAACTCTGGAAACACCATATATTTT	CASSRGSNSGNTIYF
TRBV2	-	TRBD2	TRBJ2-7	TGTGCCAGCAGGTCGGGACTAGCAGACGAGCAGTACTTC	CASRSGLADEQYF
TRBV7-8	-	TRBD1	TRBJ1-2	TGTGCCAGCAGCCTTACCGGGACAGGGGGTTATGGCTACACCTTC	CASSLTGTGGYGYTF